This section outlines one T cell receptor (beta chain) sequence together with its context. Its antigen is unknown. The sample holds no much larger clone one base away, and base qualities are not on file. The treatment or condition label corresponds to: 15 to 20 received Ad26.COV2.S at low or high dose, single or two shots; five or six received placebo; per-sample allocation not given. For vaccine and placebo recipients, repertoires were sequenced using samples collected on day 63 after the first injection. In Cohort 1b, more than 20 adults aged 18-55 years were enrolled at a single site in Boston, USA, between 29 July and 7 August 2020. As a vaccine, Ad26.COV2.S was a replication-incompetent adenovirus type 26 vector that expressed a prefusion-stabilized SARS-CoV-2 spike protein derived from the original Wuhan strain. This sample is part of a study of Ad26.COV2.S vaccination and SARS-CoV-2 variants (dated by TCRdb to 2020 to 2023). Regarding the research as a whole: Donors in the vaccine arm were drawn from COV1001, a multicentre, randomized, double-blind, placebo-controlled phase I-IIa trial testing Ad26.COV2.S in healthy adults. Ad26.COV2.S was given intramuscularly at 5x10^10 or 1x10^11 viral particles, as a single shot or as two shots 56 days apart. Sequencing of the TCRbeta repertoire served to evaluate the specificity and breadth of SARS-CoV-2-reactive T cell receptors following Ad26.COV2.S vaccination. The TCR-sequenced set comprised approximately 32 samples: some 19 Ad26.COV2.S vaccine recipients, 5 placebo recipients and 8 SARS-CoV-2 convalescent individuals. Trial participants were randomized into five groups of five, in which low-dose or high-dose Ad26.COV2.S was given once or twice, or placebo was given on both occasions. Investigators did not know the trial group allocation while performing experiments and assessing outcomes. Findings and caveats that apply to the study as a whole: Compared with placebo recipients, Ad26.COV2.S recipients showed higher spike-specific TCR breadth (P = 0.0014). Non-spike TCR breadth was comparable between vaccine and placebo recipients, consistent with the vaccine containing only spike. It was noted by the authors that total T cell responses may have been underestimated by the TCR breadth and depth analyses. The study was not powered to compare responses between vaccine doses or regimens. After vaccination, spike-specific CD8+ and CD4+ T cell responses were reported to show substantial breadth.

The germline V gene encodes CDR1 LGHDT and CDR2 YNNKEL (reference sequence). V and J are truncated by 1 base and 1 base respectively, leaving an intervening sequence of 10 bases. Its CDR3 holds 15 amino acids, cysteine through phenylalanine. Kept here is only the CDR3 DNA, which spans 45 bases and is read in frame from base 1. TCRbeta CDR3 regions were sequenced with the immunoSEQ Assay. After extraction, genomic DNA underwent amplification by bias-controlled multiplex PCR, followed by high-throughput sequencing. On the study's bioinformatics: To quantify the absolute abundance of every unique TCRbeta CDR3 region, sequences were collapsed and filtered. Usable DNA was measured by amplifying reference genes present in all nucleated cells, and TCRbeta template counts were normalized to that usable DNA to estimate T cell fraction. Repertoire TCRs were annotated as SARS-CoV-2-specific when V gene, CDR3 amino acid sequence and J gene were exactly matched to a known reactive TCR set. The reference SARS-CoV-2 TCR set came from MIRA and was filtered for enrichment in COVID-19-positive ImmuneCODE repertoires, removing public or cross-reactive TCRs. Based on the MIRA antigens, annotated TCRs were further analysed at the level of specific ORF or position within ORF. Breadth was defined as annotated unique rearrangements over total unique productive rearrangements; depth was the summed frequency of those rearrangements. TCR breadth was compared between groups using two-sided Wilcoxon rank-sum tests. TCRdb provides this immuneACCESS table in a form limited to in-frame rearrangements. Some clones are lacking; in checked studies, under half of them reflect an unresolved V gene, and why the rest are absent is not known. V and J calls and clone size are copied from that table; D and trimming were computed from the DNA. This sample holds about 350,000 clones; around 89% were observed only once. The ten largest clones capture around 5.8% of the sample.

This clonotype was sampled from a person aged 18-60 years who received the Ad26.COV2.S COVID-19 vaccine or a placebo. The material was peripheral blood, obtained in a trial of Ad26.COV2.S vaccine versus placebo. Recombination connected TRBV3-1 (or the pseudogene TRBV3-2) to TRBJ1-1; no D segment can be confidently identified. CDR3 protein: CASSQAESGNTEAFF. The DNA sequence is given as TGTGCCAGCAGCCAAGCAGAAAGTGGGAACACTGAAGCTTTCTTT.